The 26 T cell receptor beta chains presented below share a single source sample, sequenced in a study of T cells in Graves' hyperthyroidism and ophthalmopathy (dated by TCRdb to the late 2010s). The library was obtained by multiplex PCR. The sequencer was an Illumina HiSeq 2000. Amplification of TCR beta CDR3 regions was carried out from RNA transcripts. The first round of RT-PCR for the TCR CDR3 was performed with the HTBI primer set and the Qiagen OneStep RT-PCR kit. TCRdb handled the public reads itself, with Q25 trimming in fastp and clone calling in MiXCR, and kept productive beta chains. Here each entry gathers all rows of one CDR3 protein and keeps the most common genes and DNA. The sample has a few hundred thousand distinct CDR3 sequences on record, 15% to 20% of them singletons. Of the sample, roughly 3.3% is held by the ten largest clones. Sequencing input: blood. The receptors derive from a woman aged 40 to 49 with Graves' ophthalmopathy.

This clonotype came up many times. The chain combines TRBV27 with TRBJ1-5, with unresolved D. V lost 6 bases and J lost 7, with 22 bases in between. The V gene's germline CDR1 is MNHEY and CDR2 SMNVEV (reference sequence). This CDR3 is 16 amino acids long. In DNA, the CDR3 is TGTGCCAGCAGCTTCGGAGGGTCCGGGTTTTTGCAGCCCCAGCATTTT. Residues: CASSFGGSGFLQPQHF.

This clonotype has a handful of counts. The chain employs TRBV18 and TRBJ1-2; D is undetermined. CDR3 length equals 14 residues. Trimming left V 0 bases short and J 8 bases short, with 13 bases between. CDR1 is KGHSH, CDR2 LQKENI, per germline. The CDR3, as DNA: TGTGCCAGCTCACCACCTTCCGGTGAAGGGGGCTACACCTTC. Translating it yields CASSPPSGEGGYTF.

Comments on this clonotype: Its ends do not fully match the called genes, so a read error is possible. The gene calls are TRBV6-1 and TRBJ2-3, with a tentative D call TRBD1 (5 bases). CDR1 is MNHNS, CDR2 SASEGT, per germline. This CDR3 region has 14 residues. CDR3 in amino acids: CASSGQLVTDTQFF. The CDR3 region has the DNA TGTGCCAGCAGTGGACAGCTGGTCACAGATACGCAGTTTTTT.

This clonotype was counted between two and nine times. This chain joins TRBV12-3 or TRBV12-4 and TRBJ1-2, with D perhaps matching TRBD1 (5 bases). CDR3 length: 11 residues. The V end was cut by 3 bases, the J end by 9 bases, with 8 bases between. The CDR3 reads CASSFRQSYTF. The CDR3 DNA reads TGTGCCAGCAGTTTTAGACAGAGCTACACCTTC.

The V and J genes are TRBV27 and TRBJ2-2; D gene unclear. Trimming removed 2 bases at V and 5 bases at J, with 9 bases between. The germline CDR1 and CDR2 sequences are MNHEY and SMNVEV (reference sequence). The CDR3 consists of 14 residues. For the CDR3, the DNA is TGTGCCAGCAGTTTAGGGTACGGGACCGGGGAGCTGTTTTTT. It encodes CASSLGYGTGELFF.

In its sample, this clonotype was seen many times. J is TRBJ1-1 and V is TRBV10-3, with TRBD1 as a possible D gene (5 bases). CDR1 ENHRY and CDR2 SYGVKD come from the germline V gene. V lost 7 bases and J lost 3, with 15 bases in between. The CDR3 is made up of 14 amino acids. CDR3 region: CAIKFLLGDTEAFF. The CDR3 coding sequence is TGTGCCATCAAATTCCTCCTGGGGGACACTGAAGCTTTCTTT.

This clonotype was observed many times. The chain uses TRBV6-1 and TRBJ2-5; D perhaps matches TRBD1 (6 bases). Germline lookup yields CDR1 MNHNS and CDR2 SASEGT. V was clipped by 5 bases and J by 5 bases, with 9 bases between them. This CDR3 comprises 12 residues. CDR3 DNA sequence: TGTGCCAGCAGTCGACAGGATGAGACCCAGTACTTC. Its translation: CASSRQDETQYF.

A few counts support this clonotype. V and J are TRBV12-3 or TRBV12-4 and TRBJ2-2, with TRBD2 identical over 7 bases. The CDR3 sequence is 15 residues long. J lost 7 bases, V lost 3 bases, and 8 bases had no gene match. The CDR3 loop is CASSFSSGGVGELFF. The CDR3 DNA sequence: TGTGCCAGCAGTTTCTCGTCTGGGGGGGTCGGGGAGCTGTTTTTT.

The chain recombines TRBV27 with TRBJ2-5; 10 bases are shared with TRBD2. V dropped 6 bases and J dropped 2; count of bases not matched to a gene: 9. CDR3 length: 16 amino acids. The V gene's germline CDR1 is MNHEY and CDR2 SMNVEV (reference sequence). CDR3: CASSPLLAGLQETQYF. The CDR3, as DNA: TGTGCCAGCAGCCCCTTACTAGCGGGGCTGCAAGAGACCCAGTACTTC.

The V and J genes are TRBV18 and TRBJ2-2; 8 bases fit TRBD2. The length of the CDR3 is 18 residues. The trim removed 3 bases at V and 9 bases at J, leaving 18 bases unmatched. Germline values: CDR1 KGHSH, CDR2 LQKENI. CDR3 residues: CASSPEGLASTFPRELFF. DNA of the CDR3: TGTGCCAGCTCACCCGAAGGACTAGCAAGTACCTTCCCTAGGGAGCTGTTTTTT.

This clonotype was detected many times. The chain is built from TRBV7-9 and TRBJ2-1; a possible D gene is TRBD2 (6 bases). Deletions cut 5 bases from V and 6 bases from J, with 17 bases between. The CDR3 loop spans 15 amino acids. Germline lookup yields CDR1 SEHNR and CDR2 FQNEAQ (reference sequence). Here the CDR3 DNA reads TGTGCCAGCAGCAAACTAGCCCAGACCCCCAATGAGCAGTTCTTC. Translation: CASSKLAQTPNEQFF.

The chain joins TRBV12-3 or TRBV12-4 to TRBJ2-2, with unresolved D. V lost 6 bases to trimming and J lost 9 bases, with 14 bases between them. The CDR3 sequence is 13 residues long. The DNA for the CDR3 is TGTGCCAGCAGAATACGGAGTTCCCGGGAGCTGTTTTTT. This sequence encodes CASRIRSSRELFF.

Turning to this clonotype: A much bigger clone sits one base away, suggesting this may be a read error. This chain connects TRBV20-1 to TRBJ1-1, with D perhaps matching TRBD1 (5 bases). The germline V gene encodes CDR1 DFQATT and CDR2 SNEGSKA (reference sequence). This CDR3 comprises 12 residues. CDR3 sequence (DNA): TGCGGTGCTAGTCTTGGGGGGGAGAAAGCTTTCTTT. It yields the protein CGASLGGEKAFF.

For this clonotype: This sequence may be a read error, since a much larger clone differs from it by one base. The chain links TRBV11-2 to TRBJ2-5; 7 nucleotides agree with TRBD1. Germline V CDR1 and CDR2: SGHAT, FQNNGV. The V gene end was trimmed by 5 bases and the J gene end by 2 bases; junction bases not matched to a gene: 8. This CDR3 spans 15 amino acids. The CDR3 DNA follows: TGTGCCAGCAGCCCGCAGGGACAGCTTCAAGAGACCCAGTACTTC. Encoded protein: CASSPQGQLQETQYF.

This clonotype appeared many times. The chain employs TRBV6-6 and TRBJ1-5; no clear D. Trimming took off 2 bases at V and 1 base at J, with 18 bases between the two ends. The CDR3 spans 18 residues. The germline gives CDR1 MNHNY, CDR2 SVGAGI (reference sequence). The CDR3 here is CASSYVVGPEASNQPQHF. The CDR3 bases are TGTGCCAGCAGTTACGTAGTCGGCCCTGAGGCGAGCAATCAGCCCCAGCATTTT.

The chain combines TRBV4-1 with TRBJ2-1; 13 bases are shared with TRBD2. V was clipped by 0 bases and J by 11 bases; unmatched bases: 16. The CDR3 consists of 19 residues. The germline gives CDR1 MGHRA, CDR2 YSYEKL. This chain's CDR3 is CASSQDGLAGDAAPLKQFF. For the CDR3, the DNA is TGCGCCAGCAGCCAAGACGGACTAGCGGGGGACGCTGCTCCCCTTAAGCAGTTCTTC.

This clonotype has just a few counts. An end of the junction differs from the germline gene, which may be a read error. The chain carries TRBV27 and TRBJ2-7; tentative D call: TRBD2 (6 bases). CDR1 is MNHEY, CDR2 SMNVEV, per germline (reference sequence). There are 16 residues in the CDR3. The CDR3: CAGSPRTGTGPTEQYF. As DNA, the CDR3 is TGTGCCGGCAGTCCCCGGACCGGGACTGGCCCTACCGAGCAGTACTTC.

The chain recombines TRBV7-2 with TRBJ1-4, with D possibly matching TRBD1 (6 bases). Trimming stripped 4 bases from V and 4 bases from J, with 13 bases between. Per the germline V gene, CDR1 is SGHTA and CDR2 is FQGNSA. The CDR3 spans 15 residues. The CDR3 loop reads CASSSQGQGNEKLFF. CDR3 nucleotides: TGTGCCAGCAGCTCCCAGGGGCAGGGTAATGAAAAACTGTTTTTT.

In its sample, this clonotype was seen a few times. The rearrangement links TRBV7-3 to TRBJ2-2; D is possibly TRBD1 (6 bases). The CDR3 has 14 amino acids. From germline, CDR1 is SGHTA and CDR2 FQGTGA. The V end lost 5 bases, the J end lost 4 bases, and 11 bases lay between the germline ends. CDR3 amino acids: CASSEGHLTGELFF. CDR3 DNA: TGTGCCAGCAGCGAGGGACACCTCACCGGGGAGCTGTTTTTT.

This clonotype appeared many times. V is TRBV12-3 or TRBV12-4 and J is TRBJ1-1; D is ambiguous. This CDR3 is 13 amino acids long. V was pared by 4 bases and J by 4 bases, with 10 bases between. CDR3 residues: CASSSSRATEAFF. CDR3 DNA: TGTGCCAGCAGTTCTAGTCGCGCCACTGAAGCTTTCTTT.

The table lists this clonotype with many counts. The chain has TRBV27 and TRBJ2-7; TRBD1 matches at 7 bases. The CDR3 has 13 amino acids. Germline V gene sequence: CDR1 MNHEY, CDR2 SMNVEV (reference sequence). V was clipped by 7 bases and J by 1 base; unmatched bases: 4. CDR3 coding DNA: TGTGCCAGCACAGACAGGGCTTCCTACGAGCAGTACTTC. This sequence encodes CASTDRASYEQYF.

Ten or more counts support this clonotype. The chain links TRBV10-3 to TRBJ2-5, with 7 bases that match TRBD1. The ends lost 6 bases at V and 1 base at J; junction bases unmatched: 5. The CDR3 runs 14 residues. Germline-derived CDR1 and CDR2 are ENHRY and SYGVKD. The CDR3 reads CAISEGQSQETQYF. DNA for the CDR3: TGTGCCATCAGCGAGGGACAGTCCCAAGAGACCCAGTACTTC.

This rearrangement joins TRBV2 to TRBJ1-5; 7 bases align to TRBD1. V lost 5 bases and J lost 7; bases outside the gene matches: 8. Germline V gives CDR1 SNHLY, CDR2 FYNNEI. CDR3 length: 14 residues. CDR3 amino acids: CASSRDRVKQPQHF. CDR3 nucleotides: TGTGCCAGCAGTAGAGACAGGGTCAAGCAGCCCCAGCATTTT.

This clonotype was counted a few times. The chain is built from TRBV12-3 or TRBV12-4 and TRBJ1-4; weak D call: TRBD1 (6 bases). CDR3 length equals 17 residues. Deletions cut 1 base from V and 0 bases from J, with 12 bases between. The CDR3 here is CASSLGENRATNEKLFF. The CDR3 bases are TGTGCCAGCAGTTTAGGCGAAAACAGGGCAACTAATGAAAAACTGTTTTTT.

This clonotype has a count of ten or more. V and J are TRBV2 and TRBJ2-1; 9 nucleotides line up with TRBD2. J lost 5 bases, V lost 7 bases, and 6 bases had no gene match. This CDR3 has 14 residues. CDR1 and CDR2 from the germline V gene are SNHLY and FYNNEI. CDR3 in amino acids: CASKIAGGHNEQFF. DNA of the CDR3: TGTGCCAGCAAGATTGCGGGGGGGCACAATGAGCAGTTCTTC.

This clonotype was found a few times. This chain joins TRBV29-1 and TRBJ1-1, with TRBD1 matching 8 bases. J gave up 4 bases and V 6 bases, and 4 bases lay outside the gene matches. Per the germline V gene, CDR1 is SQVTM and CDR2 is ANQGSEA. The CDR3 consists of 12 residues. The CDR3 protein is CSVTGGATEAFF. The CDR3 region has the DNA TGCAGCGTCACAGGGGGGGCCACTGAAGCTTTCTTT.